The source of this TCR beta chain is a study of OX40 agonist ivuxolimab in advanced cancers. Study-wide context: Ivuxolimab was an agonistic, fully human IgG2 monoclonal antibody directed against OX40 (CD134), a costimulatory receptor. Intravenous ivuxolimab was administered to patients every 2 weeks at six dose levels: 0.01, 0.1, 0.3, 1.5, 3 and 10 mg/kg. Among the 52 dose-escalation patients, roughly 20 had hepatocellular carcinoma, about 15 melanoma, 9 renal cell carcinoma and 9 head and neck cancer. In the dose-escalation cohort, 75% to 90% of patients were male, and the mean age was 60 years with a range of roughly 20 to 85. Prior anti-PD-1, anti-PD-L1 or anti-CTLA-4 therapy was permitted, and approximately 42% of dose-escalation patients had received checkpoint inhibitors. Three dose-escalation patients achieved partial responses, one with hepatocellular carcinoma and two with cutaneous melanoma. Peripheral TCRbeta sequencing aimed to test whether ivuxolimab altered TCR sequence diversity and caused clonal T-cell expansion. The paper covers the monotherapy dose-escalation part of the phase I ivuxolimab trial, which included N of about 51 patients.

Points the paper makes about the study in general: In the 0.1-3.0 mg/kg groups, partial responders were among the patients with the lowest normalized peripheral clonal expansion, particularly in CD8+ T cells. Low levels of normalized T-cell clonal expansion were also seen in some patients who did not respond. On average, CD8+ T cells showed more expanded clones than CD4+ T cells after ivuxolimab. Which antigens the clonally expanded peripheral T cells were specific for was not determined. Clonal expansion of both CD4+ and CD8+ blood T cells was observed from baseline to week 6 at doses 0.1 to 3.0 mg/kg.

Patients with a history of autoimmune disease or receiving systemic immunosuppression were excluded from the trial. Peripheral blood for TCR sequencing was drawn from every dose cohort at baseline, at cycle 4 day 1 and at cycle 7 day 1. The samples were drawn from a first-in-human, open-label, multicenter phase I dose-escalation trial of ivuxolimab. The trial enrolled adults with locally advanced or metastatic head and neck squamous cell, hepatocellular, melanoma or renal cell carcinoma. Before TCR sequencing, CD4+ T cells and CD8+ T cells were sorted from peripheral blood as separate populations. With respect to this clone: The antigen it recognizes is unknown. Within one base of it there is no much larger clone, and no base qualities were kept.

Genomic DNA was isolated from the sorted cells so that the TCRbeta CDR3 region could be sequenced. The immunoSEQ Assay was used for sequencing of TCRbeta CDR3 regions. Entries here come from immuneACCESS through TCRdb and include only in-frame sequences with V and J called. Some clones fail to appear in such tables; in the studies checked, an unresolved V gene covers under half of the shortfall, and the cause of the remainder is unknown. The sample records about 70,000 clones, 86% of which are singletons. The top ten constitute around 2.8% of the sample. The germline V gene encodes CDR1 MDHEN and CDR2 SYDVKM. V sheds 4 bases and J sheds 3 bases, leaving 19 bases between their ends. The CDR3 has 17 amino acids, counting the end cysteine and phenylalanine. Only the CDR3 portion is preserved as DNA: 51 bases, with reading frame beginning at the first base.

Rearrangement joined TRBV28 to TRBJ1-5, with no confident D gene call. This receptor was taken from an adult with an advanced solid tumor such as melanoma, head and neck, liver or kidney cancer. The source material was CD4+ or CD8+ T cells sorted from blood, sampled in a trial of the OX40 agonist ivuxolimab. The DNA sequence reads TGTGCCAGCAGTTCCTTGGCGTTTGGGTCCGACAATCAGCCCCAGCATTTT. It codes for CASSSLAFGSDNQPQHF.